A single T cell receptor beta chain is shown here with its context. Its antigen remains unidentified. Unique molecular identifiers featured in each of the TCR beta cDNA libraries. TCRdb used MiXCR to reprocess the PCR reads, holding one entry per CDR3 protein. The sample contains hundreds of thousands of distinct CDR3 sequences, roughly half of which appear only once. The V gene end was trimmed by 3 bases and the J gene end by 1 base; junction bases not matched to a gene: 4. In germline, CDR1 is WNHNN, CDR2 SYGVQD (reference sequence). The CDR3 consists of 15 residues. This sample stems from a study of post-analysis software for immune sequencing data. General study results and limits: Relative to controls, patients had five TRBV segments at higher frequency, with TRBV5-6, TRBV5-1 and TRBV20-1 among these.

This chain links TRBV10-1 with TRBJ2-7; 9 bases are shared with TRBD1. The sequenced sample was blood. The sequence was collected from a girl aged 5-17 years with multiple sclerosis. CDR3 nucleotide sequence: TGCGCCAGCAGTGATCAGGGACAGGGTTCCTACGAGCAGTACTTC. It encodes CASSDQGQGSYEQYF.